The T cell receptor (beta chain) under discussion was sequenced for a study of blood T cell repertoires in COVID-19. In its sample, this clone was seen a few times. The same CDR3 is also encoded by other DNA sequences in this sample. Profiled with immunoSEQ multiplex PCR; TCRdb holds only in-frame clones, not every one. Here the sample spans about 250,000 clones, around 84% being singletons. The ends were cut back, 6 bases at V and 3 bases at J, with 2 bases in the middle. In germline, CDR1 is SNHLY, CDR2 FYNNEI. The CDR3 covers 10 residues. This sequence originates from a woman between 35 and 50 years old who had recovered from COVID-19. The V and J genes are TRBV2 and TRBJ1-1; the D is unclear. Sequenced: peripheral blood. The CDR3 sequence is CASSYTEAFF. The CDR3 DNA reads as TGTGCCAGCAGCTACACTGAAGCTTTCTTT.